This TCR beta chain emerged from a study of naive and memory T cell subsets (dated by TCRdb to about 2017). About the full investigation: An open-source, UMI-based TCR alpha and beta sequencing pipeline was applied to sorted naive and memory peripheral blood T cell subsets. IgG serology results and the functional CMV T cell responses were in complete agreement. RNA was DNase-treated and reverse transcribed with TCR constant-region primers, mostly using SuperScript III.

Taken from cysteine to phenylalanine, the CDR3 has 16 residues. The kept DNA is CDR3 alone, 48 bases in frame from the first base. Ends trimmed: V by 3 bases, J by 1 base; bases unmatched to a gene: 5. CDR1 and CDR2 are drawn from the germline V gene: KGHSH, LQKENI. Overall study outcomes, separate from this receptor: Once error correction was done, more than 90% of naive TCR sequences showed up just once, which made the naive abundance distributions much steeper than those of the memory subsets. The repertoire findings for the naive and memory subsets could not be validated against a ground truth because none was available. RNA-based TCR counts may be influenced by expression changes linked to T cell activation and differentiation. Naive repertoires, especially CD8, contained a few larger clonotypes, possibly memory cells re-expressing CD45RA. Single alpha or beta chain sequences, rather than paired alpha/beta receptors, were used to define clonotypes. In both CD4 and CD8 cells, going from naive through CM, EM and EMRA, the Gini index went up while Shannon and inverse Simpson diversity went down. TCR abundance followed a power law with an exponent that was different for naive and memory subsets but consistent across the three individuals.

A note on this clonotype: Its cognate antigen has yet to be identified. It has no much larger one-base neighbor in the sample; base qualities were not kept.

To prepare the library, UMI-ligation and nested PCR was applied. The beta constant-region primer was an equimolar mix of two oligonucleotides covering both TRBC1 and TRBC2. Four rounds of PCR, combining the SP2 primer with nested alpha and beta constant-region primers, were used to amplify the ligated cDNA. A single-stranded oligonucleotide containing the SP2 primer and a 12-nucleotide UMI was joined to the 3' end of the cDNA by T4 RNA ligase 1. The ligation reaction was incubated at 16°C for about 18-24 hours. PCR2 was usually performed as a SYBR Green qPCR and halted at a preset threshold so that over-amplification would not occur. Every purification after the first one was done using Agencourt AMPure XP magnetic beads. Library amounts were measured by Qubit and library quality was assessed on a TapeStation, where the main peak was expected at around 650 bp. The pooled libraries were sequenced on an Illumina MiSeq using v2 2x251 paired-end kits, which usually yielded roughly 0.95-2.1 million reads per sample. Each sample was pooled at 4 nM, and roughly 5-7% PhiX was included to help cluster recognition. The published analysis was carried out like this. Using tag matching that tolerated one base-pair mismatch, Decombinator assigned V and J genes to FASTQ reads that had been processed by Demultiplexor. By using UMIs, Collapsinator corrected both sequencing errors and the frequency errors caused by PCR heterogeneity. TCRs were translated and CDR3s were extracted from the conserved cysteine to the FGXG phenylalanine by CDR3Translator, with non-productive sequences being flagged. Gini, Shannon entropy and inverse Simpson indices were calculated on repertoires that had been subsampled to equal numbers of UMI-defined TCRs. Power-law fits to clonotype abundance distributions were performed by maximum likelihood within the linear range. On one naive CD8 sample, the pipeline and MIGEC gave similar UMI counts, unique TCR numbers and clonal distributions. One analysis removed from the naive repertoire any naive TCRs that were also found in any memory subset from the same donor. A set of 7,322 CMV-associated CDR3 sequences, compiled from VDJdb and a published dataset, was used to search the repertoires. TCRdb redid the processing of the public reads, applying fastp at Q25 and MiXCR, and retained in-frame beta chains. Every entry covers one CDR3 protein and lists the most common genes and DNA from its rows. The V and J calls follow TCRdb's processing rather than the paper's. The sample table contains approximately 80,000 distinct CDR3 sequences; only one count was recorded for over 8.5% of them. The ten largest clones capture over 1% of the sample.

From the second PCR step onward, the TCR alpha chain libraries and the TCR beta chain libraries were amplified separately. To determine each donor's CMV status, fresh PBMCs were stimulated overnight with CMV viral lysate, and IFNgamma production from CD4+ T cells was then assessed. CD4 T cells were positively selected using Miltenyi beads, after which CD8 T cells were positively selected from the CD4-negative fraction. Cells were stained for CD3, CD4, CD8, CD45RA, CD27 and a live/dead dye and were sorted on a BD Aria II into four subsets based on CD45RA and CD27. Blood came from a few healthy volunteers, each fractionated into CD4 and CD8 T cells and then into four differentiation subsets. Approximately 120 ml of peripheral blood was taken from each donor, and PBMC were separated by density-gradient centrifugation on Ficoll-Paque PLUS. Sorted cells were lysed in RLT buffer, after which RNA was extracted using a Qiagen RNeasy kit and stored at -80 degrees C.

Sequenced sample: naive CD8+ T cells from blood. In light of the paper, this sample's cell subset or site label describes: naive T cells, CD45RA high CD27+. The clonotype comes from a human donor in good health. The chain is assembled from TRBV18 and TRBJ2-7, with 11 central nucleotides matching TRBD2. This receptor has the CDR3 CASSPTTSGKSYEQYF. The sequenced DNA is TGTGCCAGCTCACCGACGACTAGCGGGAAATCCTACGAGCAGTACTTC. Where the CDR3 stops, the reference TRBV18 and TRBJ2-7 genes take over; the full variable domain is NAGVMQNPRHLVRRRGQEARLRCSPMKGHSHVYWYRQLPEEGLKFMVYLQKENIIDESGMPKERFSAEFPKEGPSILRIQQVVRGDSAAYFCASSPTTSGKSYEQYFGPGTRLTVT.